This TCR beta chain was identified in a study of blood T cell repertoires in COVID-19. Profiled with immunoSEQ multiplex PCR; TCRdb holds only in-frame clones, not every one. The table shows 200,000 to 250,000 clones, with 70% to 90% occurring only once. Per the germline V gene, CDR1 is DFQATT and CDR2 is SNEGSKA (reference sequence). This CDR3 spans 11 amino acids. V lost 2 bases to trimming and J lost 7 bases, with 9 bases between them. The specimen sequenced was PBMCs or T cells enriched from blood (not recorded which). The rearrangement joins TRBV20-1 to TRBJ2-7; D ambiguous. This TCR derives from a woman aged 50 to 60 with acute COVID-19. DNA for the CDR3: TGCAGTGCTAGATTCAGGTCAGAGCAGTACTTC. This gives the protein CSARFRSEQYF.